This T cell receptor beta chain was sequenced for a study of long-term antiretroviral therapy in people with HIV (dated by TCRdb to 2022 to 2024). Background on the whole study: The earliest samples were collected roughly a decade before the 2015 WHO recommendation for immediate ART, at a time when ART was usually postponed until CD4 counts fell. From 25 to 30 adults with confirmed HIV infection, the cohort provided approximately 190 cryopreserved PBMC samples, gathered serially across a mean of approximately six years (range 1-12). A retrospective serial study tested whether changes in peripheral blood TRB repertoire composition and diversity were associated with ART initiation and durable HIV suppression. About two fifths of the roughly 30 participants with HIV were female. No cross-contamination during QIAcube processing turned up in test extractions that ran a monoclonal T-cell line alongside around 34 polyclonal samples. Study-wide conclusions, independent of this receptor: Limited PBMC availability meant only the TCR beta chain was sequenced, without alpha chain pairing. Samples dated from about 2003 to 2018, and the ART regimens used may be less effective than current ones. Narrower CDR3 length ranges were observed in HIV repertoires than in controls, and an antigen-experienced repertoire with only a slight naive shift after ART was suggested by the network structure. A significant increase in TRB diversity was found to be associated with ART initiation, although TRB diversity was observed to remain significantly below that of transplant donor controls even after long-term ART. The repertoire was dominated across all time points by expanded TRB clones identified before ART initiation, although this dominance was seen to fluctuate and to decrease in many PLHIV after ART. Inferences about post-ART repertoire changes are limited because no data were available on ART adherence, viral resistance or therapy changes. Because pre-ART samples had limited cell numbers, profiling was done on unsorted PBMC rather than on sorted CD4+ and CD8+ T cells.

Sequencing of the TRB variable region was done with the immunoSEQ hsTCRB v3.0 assay at survey level resolution. A depth of about 40,000-50,000 T-cell genomes per sample was targeted for TRB sequencing. An Illumina MiSeq with a v3 150-cycle kit was used to sequence the pooled TRB libraries. As for how the authors treated the data: Repertoire analysis was performed in R inside a reproducible Nextflow workflow that covered QC, data transformation and analysis. LymphoSeq2, an R package for AIRR-Seq data exploration, was used to implement custom analyses. A few samples that yielded fewer than 5000 total TRB sequences were excluded, so that around 190 HIV repertoires were analyzed. Among the approximately 180 HIV repertoires that were kept, roughly 58 were collected before ART initiation and 120 to 140 were collected after ART initiation. Repertoires were downsampled to 5000 TRB nucleotide sequences, with summary statistics averaged over 100 downsampling iterations. Only TRB sequences with CDR3 regions of at least seven amino acids were retained for analysis. Diversity was measured with a Shannon entropy-derived clonality score and the Gini coefficient. In repertoire networks, the top 5000 CDR3 amino acid sequences were linked whenever an edit distance of one separated two sequences. GLIPH2 predicted antigen specificity groups and MHC restriction for TRB CDR3 amino acid sequences. To flag known CMV, EBV, HIV or tissue antigen associations, CDR3 amino acid sequences were matched against VDJdb and McPAS-TCR. Pre-ART, post-ART and control groups were compared with Wilcoxon signed-rank tests and Holm-Bonferroni correction. TCRdb re-hosts the immuneACCESS table, in-frame sequences only. Its copies lack some clones; in the studies checked, an unresolved V gene accounts for under half of them, and the cause for the rest is not known. V, J and clone size were drawn from that table, and D and trimming were deduced from the DNA. This sample gives 9,500 to 15,000 clones in total; nearly 85% of them show up just once. The ten largest clones represent roughly a sixth of the sample.

Participants were included only if at least one PBMC sample before ART initiation and at least two post-ART samples were available. Treatment was received in the United States of America by all participants with HIV. Cryopreserved samples of about 1-11 million PBMC were thawed and washed before DNA extraction. At the time of the earliest PBMC sample for each participant with HIV, ages ranged from 23 to 54 years. PBMC samples were contributed by each participant from 1-4 timepoints before ART initiation and 2-8 timepoints after ART initiation, with a median of 7 samples. For every participant, serial HIV viral load, CD4+ T-cell count, ART history and demographic data were obtained. Genomic DNA was extracted from unsorted PBMC with a Qiagen kit on a QIAcube, processed in batches of 12 samples. The CDR3 holds 15 amino acids from the cysteine to the phenylalanine. Only the CDR3 portion is preserved as DNA: 45 bases, with reading frame beginning at the first base. The trim is 4 bases for V and 3 bases for J, with a gap of 14 bases between the germline ends. Looking up the germline V gene yields CDR1 MDHEN and CDR2 SYDVKM.

With respect to this clone: Its antigen is currently not known. Per-base qualities were not stored, and no clone one base away is much larger.

The V and J genes are TRBV28 and TRBJ2-3; a tentative D match to TRBD2 spans 5 bases. The sequencing used unsorted PBMCs, collected 3.4 years after starting antiretroviral therapy. The TCR originated in a man between 35 and 55 years old with HIV. The base sequence is TGTGCCAGCAGTTCCTGGTCCACGGGGACAGATACGCAGTATTTT. Translated, this gives CASSSWSTGTDTQYF.